This TCR beta chain derives from a study of response to subunit inactivated influenza vaccine. Study-level points and caveats: Few additional T cells are recruited per seasonal influenza vaccination, authors suggested.

Many counts were recorded for this clonotype. What it binds is unknown. TCRdb redid the calling of the RT-PCR reads with MiXCR, one entry per CDR3 protein. Of approximately 310,000 distinct CDR3 sequences in the sample, 20% to 25% were seen once. The CDR3 length is 17 residues. The V end lost 0 bases, the J end lost 1 base, and 10 bases lay between the germline ends. Germline CDR1 LGHNA, CDR2 YNFKEQ. The rearrangement joins TRBV4-2 to TRBJ1-6; possible D gene TRBD1, 6 bases. The sequence was obtained from a man aged 50 to 69 who received an inactivated influenza vaccine. The sequencing used PBMCs from blood, collected less than 22 months after vaccination. The DNA of the CDR3 is TGTGCCAGCAGCCAAGAGGCCGGGACATCCTATAATTCACCCCTCCACTTT. As protein: CASSQEAGTSYNSPLHF.